This TCR beta chain was observed in a study of T-cell memory formation after mild COVID-19. Overall study findings and caveats: The pre-infection memory compartment contained some responding clones, suggesting cross-reactive memory joined. There was a balanced CD4/CD8 profile in clones contracting day 15 to 85, and later expanders leaned CD4+. SARS-CoV-2 specificity was not confirmed for second-wave clones peaking on day 37.

This clonotype was seen more than once but under ten times. What it binds is unknown. Researchers used 5'RACE with constant-segment primers to make TCR alpha and TCR beta cDNA libraries that carry sample barcodes and UMIs. MiXCR, applied by TCRdb to the 5' RACE reads, yields one record per CDR3 protein. The data hold 130,000 to 150,000 distinct CDR3 sequences, with 19% observed a single time. The CDR3 is made up of 21 amino acids. CDR1 is SEHNR, CDR2 FQNEAQ, per germline (reference sequence). V shed 8 bases and J 1 base; nucleotides not matched to a gene: 28. This TCR came from an adult woman who had mild COVID-19 (a few samples of this study predate the infection). Cell type and time point are not known. Input material: PBMCs or a T cell subset sorted from them (not recorded which). The chain combines TRBV7-9 with TRBJ2-7; 8 bases agree with TRBD1. CDR3 bases: TGTGCCAGCGGCCCGACCCGACAGGGGCTCCTTGCGGGGAGTGGGTCCTACGAGCAGTACTTC. Its protein is CASGPTRQGLLAGSGSYEQYF.